This entry concerns a single TCR beta chain. V shed 1 base, J shed 8 bases, and the junction held 13 bases outside the gene matches. CDR3 length equals 17 residues. Looked up from germline, CDR1 is LNHNV and CDR2 is YYDKDF (reference sequence). Each cDNA held unique molecular identifiers, and template switching gave it a universal primer site. TCRdb re-called the 5' RACE reads with MiXCR, one entry per CDR3 protein. Seen here are around 250,000 distinct CDR3 sequences, about 13% observed once, and the top ten hold more than 3.5%. The entry originates in a study of identical twins. A further study also used this sample, focusing on yellow fever vaccine responses in identical twins.

This receptor was obtained from a woman aged 18-29 years in good health. The sample was memory (CD45RO+) T cells sorted from blood. V and J are TRBV15 and TRBJ2-3; TRBD2 aligns across 9 bases. The CDR3 spells CATSRGETSGVRGTQYF. The CDR3 DNA sequence: TGTGCCACCAGCAGAGGTGAGACTAGCGGTGTTAGAGGTACGCAGTATTTT.